The 17 T cell receptor beta chains presented below share a single source sample, sequenced in a study of regulatory and conventional T cells in RAG deficiency. Method: immunoSEQ multiplex PCR; TCRdb's copy keeps in-frame clones and lacks some. The data contain around 30,000 clones, about 96% of them singletons. The sorted conventional CD4+ T cells were CD25-low and CD127-high, with genomic DNA sequenced. These data also featured in a second study, about regulatory T cells. That source reports: The primer mix had 52 TRBV and 13 TRBJ primers.

Material for sequencing was CD25- CD4+ T cells sorted from blood. The origin of the receptors is a human donor in good health.

V usage is TRBV7-3 and J usage is TRBJ2-4; 10 bases fit TRBD1. The CDR3 loop spans 16 amino acids. Per the germline V gene, CDR1 is SGHTA and CDR2 is FQGTGA. V lost 5 bases and J lost 1; bases outside the gene matches: 5. The CDR3 protein is CASSRGTGEAKNIQYF. CDR3 nucleotide sequence: TGTGCCAGCAGCCGGGGGACAGGGGAGGCCAAAAACATTCAGTACTTC.

This rearrangement joins TRBV7-9 to TRBJ1-4; TRBD1 matches at 8 bases. This CDR3 is built from 14 residues. Germline loops: CDR1 SEHNR, CDR2 FQNEAQ (reference sequence). The J segment lost 8 bases and the V segment lost 5 bases, leaving 7 bases of the junction unmatched. The CDR3 spells CASSRGQGAEKLFF. CDR3 DNA sequence: TGTGCCAGCAGCCGCGGACAGGGAGCCGAAAAACTGTTTTTT.

Turning to this clone: Mismatch with germline at one junction end may stem from a read error. Different DNA sequences within this sample yield the same CDR3. The chain uses TRBV2 and TRBJ1-6; D is possibly TRBD1 (5 bases). The CDR3 spans 17 residues. From germline, CDR1 is SNHLY and CDR2 FYNNEI. The CDR3 DNA reads as TGTGCCAGCAGTGACCAAGCAAGGGGCAGCTATAATTCCCCCCTCCACTTT. It encodes CASSDQARGSYNSPLHF.

This sequence joins TRBV7-8 and TRBJ2-7; possible D gene TRBD1, 6 bases. CDR1 is SGHVS and CDR2 is FQNEAQ in the germline V gene. CDR3 length: 13 residues. Trimming shortened V by 5 bases and J by 2 bases, and 10 bases separated the two germline ends. The CDR3 is CASSLRDTYEQYF. CDR3 DNA sequence: TGTGCCAGCAGCCTCCGGGACACCTACGAGCAGTACTTC.

CDR3 coding DNA: TGTGCCTGGAGCCGGGCCGGGGAGCTGTTTTTT. Translated, it gives CAWSRAGELFF. The chain carries TRBV30 and TRBJ2-2; D is uncertain. This CDR3 region has 11 residues. Germline V lookup: CDR1 GTSNPN, CDR2 SVGIG (reference sequence). Trimming pared 3 bases from V and 6 bases from J, leaving 5 bases between.

V is TRBV5-6 and J is TRBJ1-4; D gene unclear. Germline V gene sequence: CDR1 SGHDT, CDR2 YYEEEE. This CDR3 has 16 residues. The V end lost 0 bases, the J end lost 10 bases, and 19 bases lay between the germline ends. DNA of the CDR3: TGTGCCAGCAGCTTGGCCGGTGAGGAGCGGCTTGGAAAACTGTTTTTT. It yields the protein CASSLAGEERLGKLFF.

CDR3 amino acids: CASSEDKNTEAFF. CDR3 in DNA: TGTGCCAGCAGTGAAGACAAGAACACTGAAGCTTTCTTT. The gene calls are TRBV6-1 and TRBJ1-1, with D unresolved. Germline CDR1 MNHNS, CDR2 SASEGT. The CDR3 has 13 residues. The V end was cut by 1 base, the J end by 1 base, with 4 bases between.

The chain recombines TRBV7-3 with TRBJ1-1; possibly TRBD1 for D (5 bases). The V gene lost 1 base and the J gene lost 0 bases, with 12 bases spanning the gap. Per the germline V gene, CDR1 is SGHTA and CDR2 is FQGTGA. CDR3 length: 16 residues. The CDR3 region is CASSLIGTFMNTEAFF. CDR3 sequence (DNA): TGTGCCAGCAGCTTAATAGGGACTTTCATGAACACTGAAGCTTTCTTT.

The chain uses TRBV6-5 and TRBJ2-2, with 7 positions matching TRBD2. V shed 2 bases, J shed 3 bases, and the junction held 3 bases outside the gene matches. CDR1 and CDR2 (germline): MNHEY, SVGAGI. The CDR3 covers 15 residues. As DNA, the CDR3 is TGTGCCAGCAGTTACGAACTAGCGCACACCGGGGAGCTGTTTTTT. It translates to CASSYELAHTGELFF.

The chain links TRBV6-5 to TRBJ2-1; 11 bases are shared with TRBD2. In germline, CDR1 is MNHEY, CDR2 SVGAGI. Losses at the gene ends were 0 bases for V and 5 bases for J; bases not matched to a gene: 3. The CDR3 is made up of 16 amino acids. CDR3 residues: CASSYSSGGVDNEQFF. CDR3 DNA sequence: TGTGCCAGCAGTTACTCTAGCGGGGGGGTGGACAATGAGCAGTTCTTC.

The V gene is TRBV14, the J gene TRBJ1-4, with D uncertain. CDR1 and CDR2 from the germline V gene are SGHDN and FVKESK. V was trimmed by 1 base and J by 8 bases, leaving 14 bases between them. The CDR3 totals 15 residues. The chain's CDR3 is CASSQVRGVGEKLFF. As DNA, the CDR3 is TGTGCCAGCAGCCAAGTTCGCGGGGTAGGAGAAAAACTGTTTTTT. Full variable domain (rest looked up from reference TRBV14 and TRBJ1-4): EAGVTQFPSHSVIEKGQTVTLRCDPISGHDNLYWYRRVMGKEIKFLLHFVKESKQDESGMPNNRFLAERTGGTYSTLKVQPAELEDSGVYFCASSQVRGVGEKLFFGSGTQLSVL.

The chain couples TRBV6-5 to TRBJ1-1, with 7 positions matching TRBD1. Germline V gene lookup returns CDR1 MNHEY and CDR2 SVGAGI. CDR3 length equals 15 residues. J gave up 7 bases and V 0 bases, and 8 bases lay outside the gene matches. Here the CDR3 reads CASSYSDRAPLEAFF. The DNA of the CDR3 is TGTGCCAGCAGTTACTCCGACAGGGCCCCCCTTGAAGCTTTCTTT.

This clone was found once. This rearrangement joins TRBV28 to TRBJ1-1; D gene ambiguous. The CDR3 sequence is 14 residues long. Germline-derived CDR1 and CDR2 are MDHEN and SYDVKM. The germline V and J ends were trimmed by 5 bases and 1 base, with 11 bases remaining between them. The CDR3 spells CASSKNPRNTEAFF. As DNA, the CDR3 is TGTGCCAGCAGTAAGAACCCTAGGAACACTGAAGCTTTCTTT.

V usage is TRBV2 and J usage is TRBJ1-1; 8 positions agree with TRBD1. V lost 4 bases and J lost 3; bases outside the gene matches: 13. The V gene's germline CDR1 is SNHLY and CDR2 FYNNEI. The CDR3 sequence is 17 residues long. This CDR3 reads CASSAMPWTGPDTEAFF. The CDR3 coding sequence is TGTGCCAGCAGTGCCATGCCATGGACAGGGCCTGACACTGAAGCTTTCTTT.

The chain joins TRBV5-6 to TRBJ1-4; possible D gene TRBD1, 5 bases. The germline V gene encodes CDR1 SGHDT and CDR2 YYEEEE. V lost 4 bases to trimming and J lost 0 bases, with 19 bases between them. The CDR3 is made up of 18 amino acids. The chain's CDR3 is CASSTPDSPIATNEKLFF. DNA for the CDR3: TGTGCCAGCAGCACTCCCGACAGCCCGATTGCAACTAATGAAAAACTGTTTTTT.

This chain connects TRBV7-3 to TRBJ1-2; 9 positions match TRBD1. The CDR3 is 16 amino acids. V lost 4 bases to trimming and J lost 8 bases; unmatched junction nucleotides: 14. The germline V gene has CDR1 SGHTA and CDR2 FQGTGA. In DNA, the CDR3 is TGTGCCAGCAGCTACGCCGCTGGACAGGGGAGTAGGGGCTACACCTTC. Protein product: CASSYAAGQGSRGYTF.

The chain joins TRBV27 to TRBJ2-5; maybe TRBD1 (6 bases). This CDR3 contains 14 residues. V was shortened by 3 bases and J by 1 base, with 9 bases between the two germline ends. From germline, CDR1 is MNHEY and CDR2 SMNVEV (reference sequence). CDR3 loop: CASSFRGGQETQYF. The CDR3 DNA follows: TGTGCCAGCAGTTTCAGGGGTGGCCAAGAGACCCAGTACTTC.